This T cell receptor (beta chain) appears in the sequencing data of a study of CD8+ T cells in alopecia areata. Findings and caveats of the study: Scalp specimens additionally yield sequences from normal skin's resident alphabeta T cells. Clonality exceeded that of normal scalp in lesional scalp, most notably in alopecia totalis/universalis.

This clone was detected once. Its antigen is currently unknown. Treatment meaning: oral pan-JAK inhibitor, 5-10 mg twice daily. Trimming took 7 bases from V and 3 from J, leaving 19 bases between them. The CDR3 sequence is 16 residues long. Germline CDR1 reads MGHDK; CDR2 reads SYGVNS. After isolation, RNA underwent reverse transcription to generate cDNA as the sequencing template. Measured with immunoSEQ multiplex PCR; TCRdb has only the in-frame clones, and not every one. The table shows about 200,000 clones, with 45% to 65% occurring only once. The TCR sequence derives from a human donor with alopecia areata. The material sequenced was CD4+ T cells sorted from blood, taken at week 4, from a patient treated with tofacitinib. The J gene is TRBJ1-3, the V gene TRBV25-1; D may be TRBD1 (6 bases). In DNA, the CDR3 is TGTGCCAGCACCTTTGCGGGGGGCGGAAGTGGAAACACCATATATTTT. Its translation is CASTFAGGGSGNTIYF. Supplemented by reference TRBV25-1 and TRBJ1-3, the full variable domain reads EADIYQTPRYLVIGTGKKITLECSQTMGHDKMYWYQQDPGMELHLIHYSYGVNSTEKGDLSSESTVSRIRTEHFPLTLESARPSHTSQYLCASTFAGGGSGNTIYFGEGSWLTVV.